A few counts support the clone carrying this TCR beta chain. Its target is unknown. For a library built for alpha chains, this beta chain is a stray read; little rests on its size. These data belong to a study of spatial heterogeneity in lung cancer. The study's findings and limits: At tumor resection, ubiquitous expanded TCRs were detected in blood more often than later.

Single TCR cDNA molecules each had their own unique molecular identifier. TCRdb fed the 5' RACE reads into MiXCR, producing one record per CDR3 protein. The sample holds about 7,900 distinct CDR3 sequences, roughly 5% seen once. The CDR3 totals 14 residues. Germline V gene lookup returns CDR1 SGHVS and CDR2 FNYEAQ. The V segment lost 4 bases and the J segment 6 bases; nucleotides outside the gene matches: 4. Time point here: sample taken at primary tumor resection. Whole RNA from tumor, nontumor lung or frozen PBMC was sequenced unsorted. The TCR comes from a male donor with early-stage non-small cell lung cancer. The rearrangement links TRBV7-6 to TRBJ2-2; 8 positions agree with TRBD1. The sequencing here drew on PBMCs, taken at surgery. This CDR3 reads CASSSSQGAGELFF. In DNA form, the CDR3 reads TGTGCCAGCAGCTCGTCACAGGGGGCCGGGGAGCTGTTTTTT. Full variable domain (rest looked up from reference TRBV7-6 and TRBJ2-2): GAGVSQSPRYKVTKRGQDVALRCDPISGHVSLYWYRQALGQGPEFLTYFNYEAQQDKSGLPNDRFSAERPEGSISTLTIQRTEQRDSAMYRCASSSSQGAGELFFGEGSRLTVL.